The present T cell receptor (beta chain) was sequenced within a study of blood T cell repertoires in COVID-19. V shed 1 base and J shed 10 bases, with 11 bases lying between them. CDR1 is SEHNR and CDR2 is FQNEAQ in the germline V gene (reference sequence). The CDR3 loop spans 14 amino acids. This clone was found once. Assay used: immunoSEQ multiplex PCR; TCRdb lists only in-frame clones, some missing. The sample includes approximately 250,000 clones, 80% to 90% of them seen just once. The V and J genes are TRBV7-9 and TRBJ1-6; D is possibly TRBD1 (5 bases). This receptor was taken from a woman in her thirties or forties who had been exposed to COVID-19. Material: PBMCs or T cells enriched from blood (not recorded which). As DNA, the CDR3 is TGTGCCAGCAGCTTAGAGACGGACACGTCACCCCTCCACTTT. Protein sequence: CASSLETDTSPLHF. The full variable domain, completed using reference TRBV7-9 and TRBJ1-6, is DTGVSQNPRHKITKRGQNVTFRCDPISEHNRLYWYRQTLGQGPEFLTYFQNEAQLEKSRLLSDRFSAERPKGSFSTLEIQRTEQGDSAMYLCASSLETDTSPLHFGNGTRLTVT.